The 4 T cell receptor beta chains in this list originate from one sample, sequenced in a study of shared clonotypes between healthy human individuals. The method was immunoSEQ multiplex PCR; TCRdb's version includes in-frame clones alone and lacks a portion of them. Seen here are some 2,100,000 clones, roughly 91% observed once, and the top ten hold roughly 1.8%. Naivety among CD8 cells was defined by CD45RO negativity and positive CCR7 selection, thereby excluding terminally differentiated effector memory CD45RA+ cells. Sequenced input: naive CD8+ T cells from PBMCs. Every receptor here comes from a man younger than 30 in good health. Some clones in this sample may be carry-over from other donors' samples.

Written as DNA, the CDR3 is TGCGCCAGCAGGGGTCTTGCCGCCGCGGGCAATGAGCAGTTCTTC. Translation gives CASRGLAAAGNEQFF. The chain carries TRBV5-1 and TRBJ2-1; possibly TRBD2 for D (5 bases). From germline, CDR1 is SGHRS and CDR2 YFSETQ. V shed 5 bases and J shed 6 bases, with 18 bases lying between them. The CDR3 length is 15 residues.

The CDR3 region has the DNA TGTGCCAGCAGCTCCGCAGGGTCCCCCTACGAGCAGTACTTC. This translates into CASSSAGSPYEQYF. This chain links TRBV13 with TRBJ2-7; tentative D call: TRBD1 (5 bases). V was trimmed by 4 bases and J by 2 bases, leaving 12 bases between them. The germline V gene has CDR1 PRHDT and CDR2 FYEKMQ (reference sequence). This CDR3 comprises 14 residues.

This chain links TRBV13 with TRBJ2-7; 7 nucleotides line up with TRBD2. V dropped 4 bases and J dropped 2; count of bases not matched to a gene: 8. Germline CDR1 reads PRHDT; CDR2 reads FYEKMQ (reference sequence). This CDR3 comprises 15 residues. This CDR3 reads CASSSPERGTYEQYF. In DNA form, the CDR3 reads TGTGCCAGCAGCTCCCCGGAGCGGGGAACCTACGAGCAGTACTTC.

CDR3 region: CASSLHTGDRVETQYF. DNA for the CDR3: TGTGCCAGCAGTTTACATACCGGGGACAGGGTAGAGACCCAGTACTTC. The rearrangement uses TRBV28 and TRBJ2-5, with 9 bases that match TRBD1. V lost 2 bases and J lost 4; bases outside the gene matches: 8. The CDR3 sequence is 16 residues long. The germline gives CDR1 MDHEN, CDR2 SYDVKM.